Listed here are 20 T cell receptor beta chains from one sample, sequenced in a study of cytomegalovirus exposure and HLA in healthy donors. PCR involved 60 Vbeta and 13 Jbeta primers. Sequencing was performed with immunoSEQ multiplex PCR; in TCRdb, only in-frame clones are kept and a portion is missing. The sample holds 60,000 to 90,000 clones, about two thirds seen once. The sequencing input was PBMCs. The receptors stem from a middle-aged man in good health and CMV-seropositive.

This clone was detected only a few times. The chain is built from TRBV9 and TRBJ2-1, with 8 bases lining up with TRBD1. The CDR3 totals 15 residues. The junction had 8 bases not matched to a gene; V was cut back by 4 bases and J by 5 bases. Germline V gene lookup returns CDR1 SGDLS and CDR2 YYNGEE. CDR3 in DNA: TGTGCCAGCAGCCCCCTGGACAGGGCCAACAATGAGCAGTTCTTC. It translates to CASSPLDRANNEQFF.

This rearrangement joins TRBV4-1 to TRBJ2-7; 7 bases map to TRBD1. The CDR3 consists of 14 residues. With V trimmed by 0 bases and J by 2 bases, 1 base remained unmatched. Germline CDR1 MGHRA, CDR2 YSYEKL. The CDR3 sequence is CASSQDDRAYEQYF. Here the CDR3 DNA reads TGCGCCAGCAGCCAAGACGACAGGGCCTACGAGCAGTACTTC.

V gene TRBV19 combines with J gene TRBJ2-7; 10 bases align to TRBD2. The CDR3 runs 14 residues. Germline V lookup: CDR1 LNHDA, CDR2 SQIVND (reference sequence). Germline trimming cut 6 bases from V and 0 bases from J; bases unmatched to any gene: 2. The CDR3 sequence is CASRGLAVSYEQYF. Written as DNA, the CDR3 is TGTGCCAGTAGAGGACTAGCGGTCTCCTACGAGCAGTACTTC.

J is TRBJ1-2 and V is TRBV28; possibly TRBD1 for D (5 bases). The CDR3 is made up of 12 amino acids. V lost 2 bases and J 7 bases, leaving 8 bases between the germline ends. CDR1 and CDR2 (germline): MDHEN, SYDVKM. CDR3 in amino acids: CASSLTGPGYTF. CDR3 DNA sequence: TGTGCCAGCAGTTTAACAGGACCTGGCTACACCTTC.

This clone came up once. The gene calls are TRBV30 and TRBJ1-1, with 7 nucleotides matching TRBD1. Germline-derived CDR1 and CDR2 are GTSNPN and SVGIG (reference sequence). The CDR3 sequence is 15 residues long. With 1 base clipped from V and 0 bases from J, the junction kept 5 bases outside the gene matches. For the CDR3, the DNA is TGTGCCTGGAGTGCTGTGACAGGGTTGAACACTGAAGCTTTCTTT. Translated, it gives CAWSAVTGLNTEAFF. The full variable domain, completed using reference TRBV30 and TRBJ1-1, is SQTIHQWPATLVQPVGSPLSLECTVEGTSNPNLYWYRQAAGRGLQLLFYSVGIGQISSEVPQNLSASRPQDRQFILSSKKLLLSDSGFYLCAWSAVTGLNTEAFFGQGTRLTVV.

A few counts support this clone. V usage is TRBV28 and J usage is TRBJ2-5; 7 bases are a match to TRBD1. The germline gives CDR1 MDHEN, CDR2 SYDVKM. The CDR3 runs to 14 residues. J lost 3 bases, V lost 9 bases, and 10 bases had no gene match. In DNA form, the CDR3 reads TGTGCCAGTGCACGGGGACAGACTAAAGAGACCCAGTACTTC. This sequence encodes CASARGQTKETQYF.

The gene calls are TRBV12-5 and TRBJ1-1; the D is unclear. V was cut by 1 base and J by 3 bases, with 6 bases left in between. Germline loops: CDR1 LGHNT, CDR2 FRNRAP. CDR3 length: 13 amino acids. The CDR3 nucleotides are TGTGCTAGTGGTTTGGGGCGGTACACTGAAGCTTTCTTT. It is translated as CASGLGRYTEAFF.

There are a few counts of this clone. The CDR3 is CASNGVGGVGNEQFF. The CDR3, as DNA: TGTGCCAGCAACGGGGTGGGGGGGGTCGGCAATGAGCAGTTCTTC. The chain is built from TRBV7-9 and TRBJ2-1; 7 bases line up with TRBD2. The V segment lost 7 bases and the J segment 6 bases; nucleotides outside the gene matches: 12. This CDR3 spans 15 amino acids. From germline, CDR1 is SEHNR and CDR2 FQNEAQ (reference sequence).

The chain uses TRBV19 and TRBJ2-5; 9 nucleotides match TRBD1. V gave up 5 bases and J gave up 1 base; unmatched junction bases: 2. The CDR3 totals 14 residues. Germline assignment: CDR1 LNHDA and CDR2 SQIVND (reference sequence). The CDR3 DNA reads TGTGCCAGTAGTTGGGGACAGGGCCAAGAGACCCAGTACTTC. Translated, it gives CASSWGQGQETQYF.

The chain is built from TRBV6-6 and TRBJ2-7; TRBD2 aligns across 11 bases. The germline CDR1 and CDR2 sequences are MNHNY and SVGAGI (reference sequence). V lost 5 bases to trimming and J lost 2 bases; unmatched junction nucleotides: 5. The CDR3 runs 15 residues. As DNA, the CDR3 is TGTGCCAGCAGTCCGGGACTAGCGGACCCCTACGAGCAGTACTTC. Its translation is CASSPGLADPYEQYF.

This chain joins TRBV14 and TRBJ2-5; 12 bases line up with TRBD2. The CDR3 has 17 amino acids. The V gene end was trimmed by 4 bases and the J gene end by 5 bases; junction bases not matched to a gene: 11. Germline CDR1 is SGHDN and CDR2 is FVKESK. The CDR3 loop reads CASSPWTSGTYLETQYF. CDR3 sequence (DNA): TGTGCCAGCAGCCCATGGACTAGCGGGACGTACTTGGAGACCCAGTACTTC. Filled out from reference TRBV14 and TRBJ2-5, the complete variable domain reads EAGVTQFPSHSVIEKGQTVTLRCDPISGHDNLYWYRRVMGKEIKFLLHFVKESKQDESGMPNNRFLAERTGGTYSTLKVQPAELEDSGVYFCASSPWTSGTYLETQYFGPGTRLLVL.

Comments on this clone: The junction shows a germline mismatch at one end, possibly a read error. This chain links TRBV9 with TRBJ1-5, with TRBD1 matching over 7 bases. The CDR3 runs 16 residues. From germline, CDR1 is SGDLS and CDR2 YYNGEE. Here the CDR3 reads CASSETGQISDQPQHF. CDR3 sequence (DNA): TGTGCCAGCAGTGAAACGGGACAGATTAGCGATCAGCCCCAGCATTTT.

The DNA for the CDR3 is TGTGCCACCCAAAGTTTGCGGGTCTACGAGCAGTACTTC. This codes for CATQSLRVYEQYF. The chain recombines TRBV6-1 with TRBJ2-7; D might be TRBD2 (5 bases). Germline V CDR1 and CDR2: MNHNS, SASEGT. The V end lost 10 bases, the J end lost 3 bases, and 16 bases lay between the germline ends. CDR3 length: 13 amino acids.

The CDR3 reads CASMRDASPLHF. As DNA, the CDR3 is TGTGCCAGCATGAGGGATGCTTCACCCCTCCACTTT. The gene calls are TRBV28 and TRBJ1-6; D not resolved. V lost 7 bases and J lost 9, with 10 bases in between. The CDR3 runs to 12 residues. Looked up from germline, CDR1 is MDHEN and CDR2 is SYDVKM. Full variable domain (rest looked up from reference TRBV28 and TRBJ1-6): DVKVTQSSRYLVKRTGEKVFLECVQDMDHENMFWYRQDPGLGLRLIYFSYDVKMKEKGDIPEGYSVSREKKERFSLILESASTNQTSMYLCASMRDASPLHFGNGTRLTVT.

The chain is built from TRBV5-1 and TRBJ1-1, with TRBD1 matching 8 bases. V lost 1 base and J lost 3; bases outside the gene matches: 11. The CDR3 totals 17 residues. The germline V gene has CDR1 SGHRS and CDR2 YFSETQ. CDR3 protein: CASSLSQGAGRDTEAFF. The CDR3, as DNA: TGCGCCAGCAGCTTGTCCCAGGGGGCGGGTAGGGACACTGAAGCTTTCTTT.

The rearrangement uses TRBV18 and TRBJ1-6; D is unclear. V shed 5 bases and J shed 3 bases, with 11 bases lying between them. Germline-derived CDR1 and CDR2 are KGHSH and LQKENI. The CDR3 runs to 15 residues. CDR3 in amino acids: CASSDRNHYNSPLHF. CDR3 nucleotide sequence: TGTGCCAGCTCAGATAGAAATCACTATAATTCACCCCTCCACTTT. Supplemented by reference TRBV18 and TRBJ1-6, the full variable domain reads NAGVMQNPRHLVRRRGQEARLRCSPMKGHSHVYWYRQLPEEGLKFMVYLQKENIIDESGMPKERFSAEFPKEGPSILRIQQVVRGDSAAYFCASSDRNHYNSPLHFGNGTRLTVT.

This clone has a handful of counts. This rearrangement joins TRBV5-4 to TRBJ1-4, with 8 positions matching TRBD1. This CDR3 has 15 amino acids. Germline values: CDR1 SGHNT, CDR2 YYREEE (reference sequence). V gave up 4 bases and J gave up 8 bases; unmatched junction bases: 10. The CDR3 region has the DNA TGTGCCAGCAGCAGGAAGACAGGGGCCGGGGAAAAACTGTTTTTT. Protein: CASSRKTGAGEKLFF. Looking up the rest from reference TRBV5-4 and TRBJ1-4 gives the full variable domain: ETGVTQSPTHLIKTRGQQVTLRCSSQSGHNTVSWYQQALGQGPQFIFQYYREEENGRGNFPPRFSGLQFPNYSSELNVNALELDDSALYLCASSRKTGAGEKLFFGSGTQLSVL.

The rearrangement uses TRBV10-3 and TRBJ1-2; 12 bases match TRBD1. Germline CDR1 reads ENHRY; CDR2 reads SYGVKD. CDR3 length: 16 residues. V lost 0 bases and J lost 7; bases outside the gene matches: 6. The CDR3 region has the DNA TGTGCCATCAGTGAGTCGCGGCGGGACAGGGGGCTTGGCTACACCTTC. It encodes CAISESRRDRGLGYTF.

The CDR3 nucleotides are TGCGCCAGCAGCTTGGACGGGGGGGCCAGAGATACGCAGTATTTT. Its protein product is CASSLDGGARDTQYF. This chain joins TRBV5-1 and TRBJ2-3, with 8 bases matching TRBD2. With 0 bases clipped from V and 5 bases from J, the junction kept 5 bases outside the gene matches. CDR3 length: 15 residues. Germline-derived CDR1 and CDR2 are SGHRS and YFSETQ.

The chain is built from TRBV6-1 and TRBJ1-4, with 8 positions matching TRBD1. Germline loops: CDR1 MNHNS, CDR2 SASEGT. Losses at the gene ends were 4 bases for V and 6 bases for J; bases not matched to a gene: 13. CDR3 length: 17 residues. CDR3 sequence reads: CASSGLSMPGGDEKLFF. The CDR3 DNA sequence: TGTGCCAGCAGTGGTCTAAGCATGCCAGGGGGCGATGAAAAACTGTTTTTT.